This TCR beta chain originates from a study of blood T cell repertoires in COVID-19. Study at large: Sites across the United States, Italy and Spain contributed samples from acute and convalescent COVID-19.

The V end was cut by 5 bases, the J end by 14 bases, with 16 bases between. The CDR3 has 13 amino acids. Germline loops: CDR1 SEHNR, CDR2 FQNEAQ (reference sequence). Cohort assignment relied on participant-reported clinical history. For recovered donors of Cohort 3, there were two negative PCRs, clearance, or symptom resolution. Per the original methods: From reference gene primer amplification, estimates of nucleated cell counts were derived. The table came from immunoSEQ multiplex PCR; TCRdb's copy has only in-frame clones and leaves some out. The V and J calls and clone size were taken over from that table, and D and trimming were inferred from the DNA. The data contain hundreds of thousands of clones, 85% to 90% of them singletons.

The sample was PBMCs or T cells enriched from blood (not recorded which). The genes are TRBV7-9 and TRBJ1-6; D remains unclear. The TCR comes from a man aged 30-40 years who had recovered from COVID-19. The CDR3 loop is CASSQKKGESLHF. DNA of the CDR3: TGTGCCAGCAGCCAAAAGAAAGGAGAATCCCTCCACTTT. Combining the CDR3 with reference TRBV7-9 and TRBJ1-6 gives the whole variable domain DTGVSQNPRHKITKRGQNVTFRCDPISEHNRLYWYRQTLGQGPEFLTYFQNEAQLEKSRLLSDRFSAERPKGSFSTLEIQRTEQGDSAMYLCASSQKKGESLHFGNGTRLTVT.